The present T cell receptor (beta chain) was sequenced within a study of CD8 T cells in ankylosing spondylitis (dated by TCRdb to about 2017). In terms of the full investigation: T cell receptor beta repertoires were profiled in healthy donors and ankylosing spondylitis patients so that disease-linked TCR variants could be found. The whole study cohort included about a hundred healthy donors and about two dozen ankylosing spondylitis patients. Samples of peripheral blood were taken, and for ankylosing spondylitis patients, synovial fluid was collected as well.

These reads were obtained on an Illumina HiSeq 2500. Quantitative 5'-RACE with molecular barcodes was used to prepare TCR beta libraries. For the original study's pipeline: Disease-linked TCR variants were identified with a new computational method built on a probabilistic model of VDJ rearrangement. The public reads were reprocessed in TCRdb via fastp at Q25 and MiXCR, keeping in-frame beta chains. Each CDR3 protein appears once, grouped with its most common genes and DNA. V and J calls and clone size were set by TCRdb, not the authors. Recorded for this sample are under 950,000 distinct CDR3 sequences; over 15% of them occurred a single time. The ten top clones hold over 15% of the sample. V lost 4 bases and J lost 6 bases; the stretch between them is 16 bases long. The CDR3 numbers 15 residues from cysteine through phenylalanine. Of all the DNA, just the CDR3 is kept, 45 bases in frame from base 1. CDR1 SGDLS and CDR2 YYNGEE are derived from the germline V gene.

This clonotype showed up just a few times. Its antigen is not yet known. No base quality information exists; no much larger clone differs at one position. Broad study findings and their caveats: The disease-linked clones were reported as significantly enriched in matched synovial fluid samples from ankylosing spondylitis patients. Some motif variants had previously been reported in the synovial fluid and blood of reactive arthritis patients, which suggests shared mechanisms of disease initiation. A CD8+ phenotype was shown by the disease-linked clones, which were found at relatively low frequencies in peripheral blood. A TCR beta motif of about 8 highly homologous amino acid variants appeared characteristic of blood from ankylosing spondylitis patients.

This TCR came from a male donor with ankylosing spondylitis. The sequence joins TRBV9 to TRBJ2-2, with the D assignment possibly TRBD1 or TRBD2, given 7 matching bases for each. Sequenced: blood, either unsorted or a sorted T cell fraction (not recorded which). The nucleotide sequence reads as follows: TGTGCCAGCAGCTCGCAGGGGGGGAGTGCCGGGGAGCTGTTTTTT. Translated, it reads CASSSQGGSAGELFF.